The sequence of this T cell receptor beta chain was determined in a study of blood T cell repertoires in COVID-19. As for the study in general: Sites in the United States, Italy and Spain provided acute and convalescent COVID-19 samples. T cells, B-cell-depleted T cells, or PBMCs provided the cDNA or gDNA that served as material.

Authors' methods: From reference gene primer amplification, estimates of nucleated cell counts were derived. The table came from immunoSEQ multiplex PCR; TCRdb's copy has only in-frame clones and leaves some out. For V, J and clone size, that table is used; D and trimming come from the DNA. The sample lists roughly 86,000 clones, 70% to 90% occurring once. The Seattle patients joined while their infection was active and were tracked longitudinally afterward. CDR3 length: 14 amino acids. The germline V and J ends were trimmed by 1 base and 4 bases, with 11 bases remaining between them. Germline values: CDR1 MGHRA, CDR2 YSYEKL.

This TCR was sampled from a woman of 80 years or more with COVID-19, enrolled during active disease. The specimen sequenced was peripheral blood. The chain has TRBV4-1 and TRBJ2-7, with a tentative D call TRBD2 (5 bases). The CDR3 nucleotides read TGCGCCAGCAGCCAAGGTTCGTTAGCGTACGAGCAGTACTTC. Its protein product is CASSQGSLAYEQYF.